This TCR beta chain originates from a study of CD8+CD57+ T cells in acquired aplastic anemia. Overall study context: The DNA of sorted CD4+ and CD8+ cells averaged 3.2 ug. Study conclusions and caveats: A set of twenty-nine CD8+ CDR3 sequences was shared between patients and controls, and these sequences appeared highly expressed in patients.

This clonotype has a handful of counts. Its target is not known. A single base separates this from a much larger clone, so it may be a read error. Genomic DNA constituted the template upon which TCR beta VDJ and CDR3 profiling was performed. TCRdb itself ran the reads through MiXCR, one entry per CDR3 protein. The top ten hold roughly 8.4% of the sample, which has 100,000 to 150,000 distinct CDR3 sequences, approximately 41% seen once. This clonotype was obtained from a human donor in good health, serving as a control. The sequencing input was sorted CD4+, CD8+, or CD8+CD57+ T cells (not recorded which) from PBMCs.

The chain's CDR3 is CASSEDEETQYF. The DNA of the CDR3 is TGTGCCAGCAGTGAAGATGAGGAGACCCAGTACTTC. The rearrangement joins TRBV12-3 or TRBV12-4 to TRBJ2-5; D remains ambiguous. This CDR3 contains 12 residues. V lost 5 bases, J lost 5 bases, and 9 bases lay in between.